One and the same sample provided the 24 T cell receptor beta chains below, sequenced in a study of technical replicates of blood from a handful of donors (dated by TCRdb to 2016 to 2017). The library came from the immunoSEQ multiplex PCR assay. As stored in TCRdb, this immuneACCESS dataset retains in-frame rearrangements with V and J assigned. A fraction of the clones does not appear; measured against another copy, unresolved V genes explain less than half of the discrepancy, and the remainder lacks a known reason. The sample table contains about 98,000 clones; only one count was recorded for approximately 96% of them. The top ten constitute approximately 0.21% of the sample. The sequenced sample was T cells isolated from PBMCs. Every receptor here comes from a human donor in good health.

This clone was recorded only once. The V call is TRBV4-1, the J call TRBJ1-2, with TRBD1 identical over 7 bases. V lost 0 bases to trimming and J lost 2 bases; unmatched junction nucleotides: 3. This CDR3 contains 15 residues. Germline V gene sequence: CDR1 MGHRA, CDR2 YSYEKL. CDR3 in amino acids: CASSQDRGQNYGYTF. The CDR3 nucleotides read TGCGCCAGCAGCCAAGATAGGGGGCAGAACTATGGCTACACCTTC.

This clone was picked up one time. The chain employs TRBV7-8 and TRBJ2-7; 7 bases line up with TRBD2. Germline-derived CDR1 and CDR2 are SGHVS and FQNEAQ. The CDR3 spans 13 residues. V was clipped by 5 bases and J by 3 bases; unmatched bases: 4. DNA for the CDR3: TGTGCCAGCAGCCACACTAGCGACTACGAGCAGTACTTC. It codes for CASSHTSDYEQYF.

CDR3 loop: CASSTLVREQFF. The CDR3 DNA is TGTGCCTCCAGTACACTAGTTCGGGAGCAGTTCTTC. The gene calls are TRBV10-3 and TRBJ2-1, with D perhaps matching TRBD2 (5 bases). The germline V and J ends were trimmed by 11 bases and 10 bases, with 18 bases remaining between them. The CDR3 length is 12 residues. The V gene's germline CDR1 is ENHRY and CDR2 SYGVKD.

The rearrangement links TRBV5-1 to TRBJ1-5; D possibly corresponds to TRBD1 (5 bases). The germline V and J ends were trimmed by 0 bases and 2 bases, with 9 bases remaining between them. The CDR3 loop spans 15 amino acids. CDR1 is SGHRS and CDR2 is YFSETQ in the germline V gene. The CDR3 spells CASSLEGHGNQPQHF. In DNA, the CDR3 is TGCGCCAGCAGCTTGGAGGGGCACGGCAATCAGCCCCAGCATTTT.

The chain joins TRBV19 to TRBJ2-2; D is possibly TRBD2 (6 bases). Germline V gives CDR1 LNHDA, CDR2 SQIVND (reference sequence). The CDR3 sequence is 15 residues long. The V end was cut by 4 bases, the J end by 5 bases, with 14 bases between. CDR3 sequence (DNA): TGTGCCAGTAGTAATCCGGGAGTAGGTACCGGGGAGCTGTTTTTT. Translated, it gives CASSNPGVGTGELFF.

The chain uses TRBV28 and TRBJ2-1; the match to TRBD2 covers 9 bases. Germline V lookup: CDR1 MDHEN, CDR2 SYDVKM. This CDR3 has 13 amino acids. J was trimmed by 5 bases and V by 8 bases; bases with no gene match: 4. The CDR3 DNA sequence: TGTGCCAGCTCTAGACTAGCGGACAATGAGCAGTTCTTC. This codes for CASSRLADNEQFF.

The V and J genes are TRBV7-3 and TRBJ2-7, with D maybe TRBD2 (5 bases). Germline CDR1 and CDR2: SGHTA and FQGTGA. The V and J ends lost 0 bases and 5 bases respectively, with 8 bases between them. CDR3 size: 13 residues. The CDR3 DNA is TGTGCCAGCAGCTTAACGTCTAGCAACGAGCAGTACTTC. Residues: CASSLTSSNEQYF.

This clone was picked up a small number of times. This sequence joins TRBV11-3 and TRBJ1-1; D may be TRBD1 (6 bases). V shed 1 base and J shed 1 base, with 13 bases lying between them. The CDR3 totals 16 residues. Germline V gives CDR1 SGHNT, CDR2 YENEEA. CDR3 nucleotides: TGTGCCAGCAGCTTAGCGGACAGAGCTTCGAACACTGAAGCTTTCTTT. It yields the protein CASSLADRASNTEAFF.

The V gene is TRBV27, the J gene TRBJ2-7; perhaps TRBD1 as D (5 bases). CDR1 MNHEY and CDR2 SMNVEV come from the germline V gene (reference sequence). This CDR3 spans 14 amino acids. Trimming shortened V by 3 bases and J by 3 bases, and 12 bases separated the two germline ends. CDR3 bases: TGTGCCAGCAGTTTGGCGCAGGGCGTCTACGAGCAGTACTTC. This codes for CASSLAQGVYEQYF.

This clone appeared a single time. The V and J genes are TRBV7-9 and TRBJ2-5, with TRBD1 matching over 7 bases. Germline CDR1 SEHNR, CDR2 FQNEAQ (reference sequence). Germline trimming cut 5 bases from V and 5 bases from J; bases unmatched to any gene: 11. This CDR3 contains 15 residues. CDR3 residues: CASSQGEWVWETQYF. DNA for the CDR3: TGTGCCAGCAGCCAGGGGGAATGGGTCTGGGAGACCCAGTACTTC. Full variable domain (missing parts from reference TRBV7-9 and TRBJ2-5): DTGVSQNPRHKITKRGQNVTFRCDPISEHNRLYWYRQTLGQGPEFLTYFQNEAQLEKSRLLSDRFSAERPKGSFSTLEIQRTEQGDSAMYLCASSQGEWVWETQYFGPGTRLLVL.

CDR3 region: CASSQGPNRVRSYNEQFF. The CDR3 DNA sequence: TGTGCCAGCAGCCAAGGTCCTAACAGGGTCCGCTCCTACAATGAGCAGTTCTTC. This rearrangement joins TRBV14 to TRBJ2-1, with D possibly TRBD1 on 6 matching bases. Trimming shortened V by 1 base and J by 0 bases, and 16 bases separated the two germline ends. This CDR3 region has 18 residues. Germline V gives CDR1 SGHDN, CDR2 FVKESK. Full variable domain (remainder filled in from reference TRBV14 and TRBJ2-1): EAGVTQFPSHSVIEKGQTVTLRCDPISGHDNLYWYRRVMGKEIKFLLHFVKESKQDESGMPNNRFLAERTGGTYSTLKVQPAELEDSGVYFCASSQGPNRVRSYNEQFFGPGTRLTVL.

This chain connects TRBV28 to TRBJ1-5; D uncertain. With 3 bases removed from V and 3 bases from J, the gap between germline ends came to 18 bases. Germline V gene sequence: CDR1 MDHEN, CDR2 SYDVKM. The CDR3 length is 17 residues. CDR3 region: CASSLFSRGDFNQPQHF. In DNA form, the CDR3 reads TGTGCCAGCAGTTTGTTTTCCCGTGGCGACTTCAATCAGCCCCAGCATTTT.

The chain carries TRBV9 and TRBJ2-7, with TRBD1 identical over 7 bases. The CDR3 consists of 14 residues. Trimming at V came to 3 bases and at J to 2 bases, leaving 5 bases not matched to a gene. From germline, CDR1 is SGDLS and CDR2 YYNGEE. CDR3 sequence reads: CASSGGTEPYEQYF. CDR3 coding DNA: TGTGCCAGCAGCGGGGGGACAGAGCCCTACGAGCAGTACTTC.

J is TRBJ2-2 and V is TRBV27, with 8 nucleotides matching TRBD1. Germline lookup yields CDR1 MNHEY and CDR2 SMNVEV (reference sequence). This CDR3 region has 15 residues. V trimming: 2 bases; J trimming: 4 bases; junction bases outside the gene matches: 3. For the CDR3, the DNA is TGTGCCAGCAGTTTACTGCAGGGGGCCACCGGGGAGCTGTTTTTT. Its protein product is CASSLLQGATGELFF.

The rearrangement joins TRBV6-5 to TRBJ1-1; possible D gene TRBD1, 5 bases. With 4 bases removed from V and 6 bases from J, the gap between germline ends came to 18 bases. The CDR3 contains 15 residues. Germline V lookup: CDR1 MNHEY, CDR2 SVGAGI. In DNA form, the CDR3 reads TGTGCCAGCAGTTCCTGGTCCAGGGCAGACCCTGAAGCTTTCTTT. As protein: CASSSWSRADPEAFF.

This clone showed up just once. The CDR3 region is CASSSGTPKGVDIQYF. The CDR3 bases are TGCGCCAGCAGTTCCGGGACACCTAAAGGCGTCGACATTCAGTACTTC. This sequence joins TRBV10-1 and TRBJ2-4, with a tentative D call TRBD1 (6 bases). Per germline, CDR1 WNHNN and CDR2 SYGVQD (reference sequence). V lost 5 bases and J lost 8, with 22 bases in between. CDR3 length: 16 residues.

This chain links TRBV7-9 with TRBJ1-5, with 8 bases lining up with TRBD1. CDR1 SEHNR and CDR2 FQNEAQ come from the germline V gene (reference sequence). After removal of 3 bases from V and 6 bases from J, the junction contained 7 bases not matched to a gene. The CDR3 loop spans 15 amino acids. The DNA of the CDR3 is TGTGCCAGCAGCTTCGGCAGGGGGCGAGGTCAGCCCCAGCATTTT. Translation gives CASSFGRGRGQPQHF.

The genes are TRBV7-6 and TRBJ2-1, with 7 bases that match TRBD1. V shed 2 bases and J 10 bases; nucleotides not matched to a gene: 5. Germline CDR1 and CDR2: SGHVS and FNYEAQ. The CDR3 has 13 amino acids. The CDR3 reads CASSLQGEWEQFF. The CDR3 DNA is TGTGCCAGCAGCTTACAGGGGGAGTGGGAGCAGTTCTTC.

The CDR3 DNA reads TGTGCCAGCAGCCCCGGGACTAGCGGTAACTACGAGCAGTACTTC. Its protein is CASSPGTSGNYEQYF. The chain recombines TRBV5-4 with TRBJ2-7; TRBD2 matches 11 bases. CDR1 and CDR2 (germline): SGHNT, YYREEE (reference sequence). J lost 3 bases, V lost 4 bases, and 6 bases had no gene match. This CDR3 comprises 15 residues. The variable domain in full, with the rest retrieved from reference TRBV5-4 and TRBJ2-7, is ETGVTQSPTHLIKTRGQQVTLRCSSQSGHNTVSWYQQALGQGPQFIFQYYREEENGRGNFPPRFSGLQFPNYSSELNVNALELDDSALYLCASSPGTSGNYEQYFGPGTRLTVT.

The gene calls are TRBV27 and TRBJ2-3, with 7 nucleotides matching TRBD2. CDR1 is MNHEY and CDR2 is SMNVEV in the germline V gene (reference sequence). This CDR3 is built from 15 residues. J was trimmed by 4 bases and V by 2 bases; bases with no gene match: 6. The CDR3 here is CASSLGAGVPDTQYF. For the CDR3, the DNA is TGTGCCAGCAGTTTAGGGGCGGGAGTACCAGATACGCAGTATTTT.

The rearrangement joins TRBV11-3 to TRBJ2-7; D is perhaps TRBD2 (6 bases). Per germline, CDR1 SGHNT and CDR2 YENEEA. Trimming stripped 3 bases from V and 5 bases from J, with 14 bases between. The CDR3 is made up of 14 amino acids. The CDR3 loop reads CASSFGGRRNEQYF. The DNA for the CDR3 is TGTGCCAGCAGCTTTGGAGGGCGCAGGAACGAGCAGTACTTC.

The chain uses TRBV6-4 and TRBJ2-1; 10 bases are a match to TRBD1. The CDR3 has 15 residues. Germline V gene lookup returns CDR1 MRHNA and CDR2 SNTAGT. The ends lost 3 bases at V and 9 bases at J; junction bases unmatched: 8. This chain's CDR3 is CASSESRTGGSEQFF. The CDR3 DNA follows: TGTGCCAGCAGTGAATCCCGGACAGGGGGTAGTGAGCAGTTCTTC.

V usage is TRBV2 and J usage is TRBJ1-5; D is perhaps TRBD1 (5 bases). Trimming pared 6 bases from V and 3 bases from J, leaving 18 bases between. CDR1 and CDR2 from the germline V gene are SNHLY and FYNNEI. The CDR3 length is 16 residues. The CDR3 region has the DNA TGTGCCAGCAGCGGGGGGGGGAGTCTTTTCAATCAGCCCCAGCATTTT. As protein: CASSGGGSLFNQPQHF.

CDR3 amino acids: CASSMFVGESYEQYF. The CDR3 DNA reads TGTGCCAGTAGTATGTTCGTGGGAGAATCCTACGAGCAGTACTTC. The chain combines TRBV19 with TRBJ2-7; D is possibly TRBD2 (5 bases). The germline V gene has CDR1 LNHDA and CDR2 SQIVND (reference sequence). The germline V and J ends were trimmed by 3 bases and 1 base, with 13 bases remaining between them. This CDR3 comprises 15 residues.